This TCR beta chain is from a study of CD8 T cells in ankylosing spondylitis. Study-wide results and limits: Clones that were linked to disease were CD8+ and were relatively rare in peripheral blood. Reactive arthritis synovial fluid and blood were previously reported to contain some motif variants.

Scientists made TCR beta libraries using quantitative 5'-RACE with molecular barcodes. TCRdb ran MiXCR on the 5' RACE reads and lists one entry per CDR3 protein. Of 240,000 or so distinct CDR3 sequences in the sample, around 11% were seen once. J gave up 2 bases and V 6 bases, and 5 bases lay outside the gene matches. Looked up from germline, CDR1 is SGHRS and CDR2 is YFSETQ. The CDR3 consists of 13 residues. This clonotype was detected a few times. Its target is not known. V is TRBV5-1 and J is TRBJ2-7, with 7 positions matching TRBD1. Sequencing was done on a sample of blood, either unsorted or a sorted T cell fraction (not recorded which). The sequence was obtained from a male donor with ankylosing spondylitis or in good health (not recorded which). The CDR3 sequence is CASKQTGPYEQYF. CDR3 nucleotides: TGCGCCAGCAAACAGACAGGGCCCTACGAGCAGTACTTC.